A selection of T cell receptor beta chains follows, all from one sample in a study of blood T cell repertoires in COVID-19. Profiling relied on immunoSEQ multiplex PCR, and the TCRdb table lists in-frame clones only, not all of them. The sample holds 300,000 to 400,000 clones; about 89% are singletons and the top ten take about 2.1%. The sequencing input was peripheral blood. The source is a woman aged 55-75 years with COVID-19, enrolled during active disease. CDR3s include the opening cysteine and the closing phenylalanine or tryptophan. D genes are given only for firm matches. Only some rows state a clone size, as once, few, many or a class for expanded clones.

cdr3_aa: CSVNYRFTNTEAFF; cdr3_nt: TGCAGCGTTAATTACAGGTTTACGAACACTGAAGCTTTCTTT; v_call: TRBV29-1; j_call: TRBJ1-1; clone_size: once; d_call: NA
cdr3_aa: CASSSDRGTTGELFF; cdr3_nt: TGCGCCAGCAGCTCAGACAGGGGAACCACCGGGGAGCTGTTTTTT; v_call: TRBV5-1; j_call: TRBJ2-2; clone_size: NA; d_call: TRBD1
cdr3_aa: CASPITGQGPYEQYF; cdr3_nt: TGTGCCAGTCCAATCACGGGACAGGGTCCCTACGAGCAGTACTTC; v_call: TRBV19; j_call: TRBJ2-7; clone_size: NA; d_call: TRBD1
cdr3_aa: CASSSRTGETGELFF; cdr3_nt: TGTGCCAGCAGCTCGCGGACAGGGGAAACCGGGGAGCTGTTTTTT; v_call: TRBV7-6; j_call: TRBJ2-2; clone_size: once; d_call: TRBD1
cdr3_aa: CASSLGGQGANQPQHF; cdr3_nt: TGTGCCAGCAGCTTAGGGGGGCAGGGGGCGAATCAGCCCCAGCATTTT; v_call: TRBV13; j_call: TRBJ1-5; clone_size: NA; d_call: TRBD1
cdr3_aa: CASTLTGIERGYTF; cdr3_nt: TGTGCCAGCACCCTAACAGGGATCGAGAGGGGCTACACCTTC; v_call: TRBV7-2; j_call: TRBJ1-2; clone_size: NA; d_call: NA
cdr3_aa: CASSQWWGESGEQYF; cdr3_nt: TGTGCCAGCAGCCAATGGTGGGGCGAATCGGGCGAGCAGTACTTC; v_call: TRBV3-1/TRBV3-2; j_call: TRBJ2-7; clone_size: NA; d_call: NA
cdr3_aa: CASSVELRGGYGYTF; cdr3_nt: TGTGCCAGCAGCGTAGAGTTAAGGGGCGGATATGGCTACACCTTC; v_call: TRBV9; j_call: TRBJ1-2; clone_size: NA; d_call: NA
cdr3_aa: CASSSAGGQETQYF; cdr3_nt: TGCGCCAGCAGCTCAGCGGGGGGCCAAGAGACCCAGTACTTC; v_call: TRBV5-1; j_call: TRBJ2-5; clone_size: NA; d_call: TRBD2
cdr3_aa: CASSYAGIGTLRETQYF; cdr3_nt: TGTGCCAGCAGTTACGCGGGGATAGGGACCTTACGGGAGACCCAGTACTTC; v_call: TRBV6-2/TRBV6-3; j_call: TRBJ2-5; clone_size: NA; d_call: NA
cdr3_aa: CASGCPPGHF; cdr3_nt: TGTGCTAGTGGTTGTCCGCCCGGGCATTTT; v_call: TRBV12-5; j_call: TRBJ1-5; clone_size: NA; d_call: NA
cdr3_aa: CASSRTGELFF; cdr3_nt: TGTGCCAGCAGTCGGACAGGGGAACTGTTTTTT; v_call: TRBV7-9; j_call: TRBJ1-4; clone_size: NA; d_call: TRBD1
cdr3_aa: CAISGQGPFSGNTIYF; cdr3_nt: TGTGCCATCAGTGGGCAGGGGCCCTTCTCTGGAAACACCATATATTTT; v_call: TRBV10-3; j_call: TRBJ1-3; clone_size: once; d_call: NA
cdr3_aa: CASSQHGVGTEAFF; cdr3_nt: TGTGCCAGCAGCCAACACGGGGTAGGCACTGAAGCTTTCTTT; v_call: TRBV7-3; j_call: TRBJ1-1; clone_size: NA; d_call: NA
cdr3_aa: CASSLVVVAGDTGELFF; cdr3_nt: TGCGCCAGCAGCTTGGTGGTGGTAGCGGGGGACACCGGGGAGCTGTTTTTT; v_call: TRBV5-1; j_call: TRBJ2-2; clone_size: NA; d_call: TRBD2
cdr3_aa: CASSQGGTNQPQHF; cdr3_nt: TGTGCCAGCAGCCAGGGGGGAACAAATCAGCCCCAGCATTTT; v_call: TRBV7-9; j_call: TRBJ1-5; clone_size: NA; d_call: TRBD1
cdr3_aa: CASSLSPGGYGYTF; cdr3_nt: TGCGCCAGCAGCTTGAGTCCAGGGGGTTATGGCTACACCTTC; v_call: TRBV5-1; j_call: TRBJ1-2; clone_size: NA; d_call: TRBD1
cdr3_aa: CSAAGGVKNTEAFF; cdr3_nt: TGCAGCGCCGCTGGGGGGGTGAAGAACACTGAAGCTTTCTTT; v_call: TRBV29-1; j_call: TRBJ1-1; clone_size: NA; d_call: NA
cdr3_aa: CASSQYRGLEGTEAFF; cdr3_nt: TGTGCCAGCAGCCAATACAGGGGGCTGGAGGGCACTGAAGCTTTCTTT; v_call: TRBV16; j_call: TRBJ1-1; clone_size: once; d_call: TRBD1
cdr3_aa: CASSTPYRGGHYEQYF; cdr3_nt: TGTGCCAGTAGTACTCCCTACAGGGGGGGACACTACGAGCAGTACTTC; v_call: TRBV19; j_call: TRBJ2-7; clone_size: once; d_call: NA
cdr3_aa: CASSQATFLKGASYTF; cdr3_nt: TGCGCCAGCAGCCAAGCCACTTTCTTGAAGGGGGCAAGCTACACCTTC; v_call: TRBV4-1; j_call: TRBJ1-2; clone_size: NA; d_call: TRBD1
cdr3_aa: CASSEALPGGIGGYTF; cdr3_nt: TGTGCCAGCAGTGAAGCTCTACCAGGGGGCATAGGTGGCTACACCTTC; v_call: TRBV6-1; j_call: TRBJ1-2; clone_size: NA; d_call: TRBD1
cdr3_aa: CASSLTGRGETQYF; cdr3_nt: TGCGCCAGCAGCCTCACGGGGAGGGGGGAGACCCAGTACTTC; v_call: TRBV5-1; j_call: TRBJ2-5; clone_size: NA; d_call: NA
cdr3_aa: CASSSLGSGGLLTYEQYF; cdr3_nt: TGTGCCAGCAGCTCCCTTGGTAGCGGGGGGCTCCTTACCTACGAGCAGTACTTC; v_call: TRBV7-2; j_call: TRBJ2-7; clone_size: once; d_call: TRBD2
cdr3_aa: CASSQLTGTGVDGYTF; cdr3_nt: TGTGCCAGCAGCCAATTAACCGGGACAGGGGTCGATGGCTACACCTTC; v_call: TRBV4-2; j_call: TRBJ1-2; clone_size: NA; d_call: TRBD1
cdr3_aa: CASRTSGGEDTQYF; cdr3_nt: TGTGCCAGTAGGACTAGCGGGGGTGAGGATACGCAGTATTTT; v_call: TRBV3-1/TRBV3-2; j_call: TRBJ2-3; clone_size: NA; d_call: TRBD2
cdr3_aa: CASSPRQAYEQYF; cdr3_nt: TGTGCCAGCAGTCCCCGACAGGCGTACGAGCAGTACTTC; v_call: TRBV6-5; j_call: TRBJ2-7; clone_size: NA; d_call: NA